This entry lists 10 T cell receptor beta chains sequenced from one sample in a study. TCRdb re-derived calls from the 5' RACE reads in MiXCR, one entry per CDR3 protein. The sample lists about 32,000 distinct CDR3 sequences; approximately 25% were seen once. Material for sequencing was memory CD4+ T cells sorted from blood. Subset defined: memory CD4+ T cells, CD4+CD45RO+CD25-. These receptor sequences come from a female donor with breast cancer.

This clonotype was observed a few times. The chain is built from TRBV9 and TRBJ2-3, with TRBD2 identical over 9 bases. The CDR3 runs to 17 residues. V shed 0 bases, J shed 0 bases, and the junction held 5 bases outside the gene matches. Germline V gene sequence: CDR1 SGDLS, CDR2 YYNGEE. For the CDR3, the DNA is TGTGCCAGCAGCGTAGAAACGCGGGGGGGAAGCACAGATACGCAGTATTTT. This codes for CASSVETRGGSTDTQYF.

This clonotype was seen repeatedly, ten times or more. CDR3 amino acids: CSVESPREEVNEQFF. For the CDR3, the DNA is TGCAGCGTTGAAAGTCCCAGGGAGGAGGTTAATGAGCAGTTCTTC. J is TRBJ2-1 and V is TRBV29-1; TRBD2 might be the D (6 bases). The CDR3 contains 15 residues. CDR1 is SQVTM, CDR2 ANQGSEA, per germline. The V and J ends lost 2 bases and 7 bases respectively, with 18 bases between them.

This clonotype was recorded at least ten times. CDR3 sequence (DNA): TGTGCCAGCAGTTTGGGGGTCGGAGATACGCAGTATTTT. It yields the protein CASSLGVGDTQYF. This chain links TRBV27 with TRBJ2-3; D could derive from TRBD1 or TRBD2 (5 bases each). The germline V and J ends were trimmed by 3 bases and 5 bases, with 9 bases remaining between them. Per the germline V gene, CDR1 is MNHEY and CDR2 is SMNVEV (reference sequence). The CDR3 contains 13 residues.

This clonotype was seen a few times. The V call is TRBV5-1, the J call TRBJ2-7; 8 bases line up with TRBD1. Germline V gene lookup returns CDR1 SGHRS and CDR2 YFSETQ. This CDR3 has 18 residues. The ends lost 0 bases at V and 0 bases at J; junction bases unmatched: 11. This chain's CDR3 is CASSLGPTSQGVSYEQYF. CDR3 nucleotide sequence: TGCGCCAGCAGCTTGGGGCCCACTTCACAGGGGGTCTCCTACGAGCAGTACTTC.

The chain joins TRBV6-5 to TRBJ1-1; D remains unclear. V shed 5 bases and J shed 3 bases, with 10 bases lying between them. Germline CDR1 reads MNHEY; CDR2 reads SVGAGI. The CDR3 is made up of 13 amino acids. CDR3 coding DNA: TGTGCCAGCAGTAAGGACTGGTACACTGAAGCTTTCTTT. Protein: CASSKDWYTEAFF.

For this clonotype: A read error may account for a junction end that differs from germline. This rearrangement joins TRBV7-3 to TRBJ2-3; 10 bases are shared with TRBD2. Germline CDR1 reads SGHTA; CDR2 reads FQGTGA. The CDR3 sequence is 14 residues long. The CDR3 sequence is CASSSSGGTDRQYF. For the CDR3, the DNA is TGTGCCAGCAGCTCTAGCGGGGGCACAGATAGGCAGTATTTT.

The genes are TRBV7-9 and TRBJ1-6; no clear D. Trimming removed 3 bases from V and 0 bases from J, with 6 bases in between. The CDR3 loop spans 15 amino acids. CDR1 and CDR2 from the germline V gene are SEHNR and FQNEAQ (reference sequence). This CDR3 is CASSFASSYNSPLHF. In DNA, the CDR3 is TGTGCCAGCAGCTTCGCCAGCTCCTATAATTCACCCCTCCACTTT.

The rearrangement links TRBV20-1 to TRBJ2-1; no definite D call. The CDR3 loop spans 11 amino acids. The germline V gene has CDR1 DFQATT and CDR2 SNEGSKA (reference sequence). V was cut by 5 bases and J by 8 bases, with 10 bases left in between. CDR3 DNA sequence: TGCAGTGCTTCCCGAAGGGATGAGCAGTTCTTC. It codes for CSASRRDEQFF.

The gene calls are TRBV28 and TRBJ2-7, with TRBD1 matching 10 bases. This CDR3 is built from 13 residues. V shed 6 bases and J 7 bases; nucleotides not matched to a gene: 6. Germline V gene lookup returns CDR1 MDHEN and CDR2 SYDVKM. The CDR3 sequence is CASRKGTGVEQYF. CDR3 sequence (DNA): TGTGCCAGCAGAAAAGGGACAGGGGTTGAGCAGTACTTC.

This clonotype appeared many times. This sequence joins TRBV9 and TRBJ1-5; maybe TRBD1 (6 bases). Germline V lookup: CDR1 SGDLS, CDR2 YYNGEE. The CDR3 is 14 residues long. Between the trimmed V and J ends, which lost 0 bases and 5 bases, there was a span of 9 bases. The CDR3 DNA is TGTGCCAGCAGCGTAGCGGCAGGGGATCAGCCCCAGCATTTT. Amino acids: CASSVAAGDQPQHF.